A selection of T cell receptor beta chains follows, all from one sample in a study of post-analysis software for immune sequencing data. TCRdb re-derived calls from the PCR reads in MiXCR, one entry per CDR3 protein. The table includes fewer than 850,000 distinct CDR3 sequences, just under 30% detected once. The sequencing sample was made of blood. The receptors derive from a girl under 18 with multiple sclerosis. Both conserved end residues are part of each CDR3. A D gene is named only where the DNA matches it firmly. Size is omitted from some rows. Given values are once, few, many or a class for expanded clones.

d_call,cdr3_length,clone_size,v_call,j_call,cdr3_nt,cdr3_aa
TRBD1,15,many,TRBV28,TRBJ2-5,TGTGCCAGCAGTTTTTTGGGGACAGGGGAAGAGACCCAGTACTTC,CASSFLGTGEETQYF
TRBD1,15,NA,TRBV12-3/TRBV12-4,TRBJ1-3,TGTGCCAGCAGGGTGACAGGGGACTCTGGAAACACCATATATTTT,CASRVTGDSGNTIYF
NA,13,few,TRBV10-3,TRBJ2-1,TGTGCCATCAGGAACAGCTCCTACAATGAGCAGTTCTTC,CAIRNSSYNEQFF
NA,14,NA,TRBV7-2,TRBJ2-2,TGTGCCAGCAGGAACTTCGGTTACACCGGGGAGCTGTTTTTT,CASRNFGYTGELFF
TRBD1,13,NA,TRBV29-1,TRBJ2-7,TGCAGCGTTGAAGATCGCAGGGGGAGCGAGCAGTACTTC,CSVEDRRGSEQYF
NA,12,once,TRBV6-5,TRBJ2-3,TGTGTCAGCAGTTCTAAGGCAGATACGCAGTATTTT,CVSSSKADTQYF
NA,13,many,TRBV29-1,TRBJ1-4,TGCAGCGTTTGGGCTGGAGGAAATGAAAAACTGTTTTTT,CSVWAGGNEKLFF
TRBD1,16,few,TRBV15,TRBJ1-5,TGTGCCACCAGCAGAGGGGACAGGGGCGGTAAACAGCCCCAGCATTTT,CATSRGDRGGKQPQHF
NA,13,NA,TRBV15,TRBJ2-2,TGTGCCACCGAGCGGAAAAACACCGGGGAGCTGTTTTTT,CATERKNTGELFF
NA,15,NA,TRBV4-1,TRBJ1-2,TGCGCCAGCAGCCAAGAACCCGGGGAGCTGAATGGCTACACCTTC,CASSQEPGELNGYTF
NA,13,few,TRBV28,TRBJ2-5,TGTGCCAGCGAAAGGGGTCTGCGAGAGACCCAGTACTTC,CASERGLRETQYF
NA,13,few,TRBV24-1,TRBJ2-3,TGTGCCACCAGGGGGTCAAGCACAGACACGCAGTATTTT,CATRGSSTDTQYF
NA,13,few,TRBV12-3/TRBV12-4,TRBJ1-5,TGTGCCAGCAGCGGGGCAGAAAATCAGCCCCAGCATTTT,CASSGAENQPQHF
NA,14,many,TRBV29-1,TRBJ2-7,TGCAGCGCCGTGACGGGAGACAGTCCCTACGAGCAGTACTTC,CSAVTGDSPYEQYF
TRBD1,14,NA,TRBV5-1,TRBJ2-1,TGCGCCAGCAGCCCGGGACAGGGGGCGATTGAGCAGTTCTTC,CASSPGQGAIEQFF
NA,13,NA,TRBV29-1,TRBJ2-1,TGCAGCGTTGGGCGGCAATGGTACCATGAGCAGTTCTTC,CSVGRQWYHEQFF
TRBD1,14,few,TRBV20-1,TRBJ2-5,TGCAGTGCTAGGGGACAGGGCCTTCAAGAGACCCAGTACTTC,CSARGQGLQETQYF
NA,14,many,TRBV12-3/TRBV12-4,TRBJ2-7,TGTGCCAGCAGTTTAGAAGTAGCGTTCTACGAGCAGTACTTC,CASSLEVAFYEQYF